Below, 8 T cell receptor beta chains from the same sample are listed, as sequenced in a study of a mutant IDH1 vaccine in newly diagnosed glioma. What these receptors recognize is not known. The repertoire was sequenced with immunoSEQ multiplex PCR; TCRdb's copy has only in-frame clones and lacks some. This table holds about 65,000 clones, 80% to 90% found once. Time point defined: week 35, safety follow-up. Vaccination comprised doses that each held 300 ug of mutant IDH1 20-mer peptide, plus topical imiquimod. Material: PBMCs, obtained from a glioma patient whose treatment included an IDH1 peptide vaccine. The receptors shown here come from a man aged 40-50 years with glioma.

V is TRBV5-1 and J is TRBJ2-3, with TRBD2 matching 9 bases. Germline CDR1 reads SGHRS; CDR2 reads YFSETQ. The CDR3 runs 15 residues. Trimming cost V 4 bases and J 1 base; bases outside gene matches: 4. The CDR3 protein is CASSLGLARTDTQYF. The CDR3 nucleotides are TGCGCCAGCAGCCTGGGACTAGCTCGCACAGATACGCAGTATTTT.

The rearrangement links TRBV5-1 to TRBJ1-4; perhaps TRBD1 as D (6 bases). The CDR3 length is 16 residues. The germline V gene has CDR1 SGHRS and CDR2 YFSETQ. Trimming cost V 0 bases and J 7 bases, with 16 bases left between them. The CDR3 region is CASSLAVGGKGEKLFF. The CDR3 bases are TGCGCCAGCAGCTTGGCCGTAGGGGGGAAAGGTGAAAAACTGTTTTTT.

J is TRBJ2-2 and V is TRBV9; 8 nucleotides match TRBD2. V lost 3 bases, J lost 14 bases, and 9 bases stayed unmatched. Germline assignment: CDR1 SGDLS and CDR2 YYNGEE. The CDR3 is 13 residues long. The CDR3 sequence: CASSAGLAGYLFF. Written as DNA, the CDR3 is TGTGCCAGCAGCGCCGGACTAGCCGGGTACCTGTTTTTT.

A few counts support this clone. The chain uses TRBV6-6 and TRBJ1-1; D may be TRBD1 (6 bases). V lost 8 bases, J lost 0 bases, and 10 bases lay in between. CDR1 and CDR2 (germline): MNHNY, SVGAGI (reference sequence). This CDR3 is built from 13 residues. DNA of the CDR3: TGTGCCAGCCTCAGGGACATGAACACTGAAGCTTTCTTT. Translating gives CASLRDMNTEAFF.

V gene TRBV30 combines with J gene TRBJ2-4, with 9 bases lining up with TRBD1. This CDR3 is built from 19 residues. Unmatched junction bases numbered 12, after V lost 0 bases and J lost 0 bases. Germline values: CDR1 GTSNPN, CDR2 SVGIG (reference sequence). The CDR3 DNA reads TGTGCCTGGAGTGTACGGACCGGGACAGGGAGTTTAGCCAAAAACATTCAGTACTTC. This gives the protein CAWSVRTGTGSLAKNIQYF.

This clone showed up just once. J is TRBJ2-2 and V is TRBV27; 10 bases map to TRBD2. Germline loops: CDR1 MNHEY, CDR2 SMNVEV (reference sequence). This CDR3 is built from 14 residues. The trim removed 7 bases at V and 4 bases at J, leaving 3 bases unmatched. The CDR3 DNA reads TGTGCCAGCACTAGCGGGAGAGTCACCGGGGAGCTGTTTTTT. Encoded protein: CASTSGRVTGELFF.

In DNA form, the CDR3 reads TGTGCCAGCAGCTTGGGTAGAGGGGTCGATGAGCAGTTCTTC. Translation: CASSLGRGVDEQFF. The V gene is TRBV5-6, the J gene TRBJ2-1; D assignment may be TRBD1 or TRBD2 (5 bases each). The V end lost 0 bases, the J end lost 8 bases, and 12 bases lay between the germline ends. Germline V CDR1 and CDR2: SGHDT, YYEEEE. CDR3 length: 14 residues.

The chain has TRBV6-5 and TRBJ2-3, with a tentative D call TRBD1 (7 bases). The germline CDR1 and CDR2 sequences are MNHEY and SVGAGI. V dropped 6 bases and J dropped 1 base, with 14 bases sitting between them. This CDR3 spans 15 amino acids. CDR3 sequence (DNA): TGTGCCAGCAGCTTCACAGGGGAGGGCACAGATACGCAGTATTTT. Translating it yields CASSFTGEGTDTQYF.